This T cell receptor beta chain was captured in a study of shared clonotypes between healthy human individuals. Study-level information: Aged 18 to 49, the donors were a couple of women and a few men. Study-wide results and limits: Only blood samples were collected, and tissue repertoires likely differ.

A remark on this clone: As yet, its antigen is unknown. The sample holds other DNA sequences that translate to the same CDR3.

Trimming pared 0 bases from V and 1 base from J, leaving 10 bases between. This CDR3 spans 15 amino acids. Germline assignment: CDR1 SGHNT and CDR2 YYREEE (reference sequence). Clones were read by immunoSEQ multiplex PCR, and TCRdb kept only the in-frame ones, dropping some. Here the sample spans 1.5 million to 2.5 million clones, about 94% being singletons. Terminally differentiated effector memory CD45RA+ cells were left out of the naive CD8 fraction, which was CD45RO-negative and positively selected for CCR7. Only Caucasian adults living in Nashville, Tennessee served as donors. Sequenced input: naive CD8+ T cells sorted from blood. The chain couples TRBV5-4 to TRBJ2-5; maybe TRBD2 (5 bases). The sequence came from a young man in good health. The CDR3 DNA reads as TGTGCCAGCAGCTTGGTAGGCGGACTCCAAGAGACCCAGTACTTC. Translating gives CASSLVGGLQETQYF.